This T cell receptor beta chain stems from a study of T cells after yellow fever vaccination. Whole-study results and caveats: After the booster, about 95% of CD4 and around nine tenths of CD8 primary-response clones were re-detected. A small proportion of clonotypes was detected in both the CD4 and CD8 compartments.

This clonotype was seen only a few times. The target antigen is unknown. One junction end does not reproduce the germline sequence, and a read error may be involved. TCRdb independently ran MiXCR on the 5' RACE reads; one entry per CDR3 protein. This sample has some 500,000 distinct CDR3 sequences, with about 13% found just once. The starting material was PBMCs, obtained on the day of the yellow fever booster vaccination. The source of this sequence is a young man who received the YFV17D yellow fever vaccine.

In DNA, the CDR3 is TGTGCCAGCAGCTTAGTCTACCAGCAGTACTTC. This encodes CASSLVYQQYF. This rearrangement joins TRBV11-2 to TRBJ2-7; D ambiguous. The CDR3 is made up of 11 amino acids. Germline V gene lookup returns CDR1 SGHAT and CDR2 FQNNGV.